This TCR beta chain was recovered during a study of T cell responses to AZD1222 COVID-19 vaccine. About the study: Second-dose groups at about 4 or about 12 weeks were pooled. Points from the study as a whole: Regions left unmutated in variants are reportedly the target of nearly half of spike-specific TCRs. Two AZD1222 doses significantly raised spike-specific TCR breadth and depth over controls.

A note on this clone: Its antigen is as yet unknown.

The repertoire was sequenced with immunoSEQ multiplex PCR; TCRdb's copy has only in-frame clones and lacks some. Here the sample spans about 86,000 clones, around nine tenths being singletons. CDR3 length: 16 residues. The germline CDR1 and CDR2 sequences are KGHDR and SFDVKD. Unmatched junction bases numbered 8, after V lost 4 bases and J lost 5 bases. The origin of this receptor is an adult in good health. The chain recombines TRBV24-1 with TRBJ2-5, with 11 positions matching TRBD1. Sequenced material: peripheral blood, taken on day 0 of AZD1222 vaccination. Here the CDR3 DNA reads TGTGCCACCAGTGACTCGGGGACAGGGGGAGGGGAGACCCAGTACTTC. Its translation is CATSDSGTGGGETQYF.